The 5 T cell receptor beta chains below were found in one sample sequenced in a study of OX40 agonist ivuxolimab in advanced cancers. The assay was immunoSEQ multiplex PCR, and TCRdb's table has in-frame clones only and misses some. The repertoire holds about 55,000 clones, with 70% to 90% as singletons. The sample here was CD4+ or CD8+ T cells sorted from blood, taken in a trial of the OX40 agonist ivuxolimab. The source of these receptors is an adult with an advanced solid tumor such as melanoma, head and neck, liver or kidney cancer.

The V gene is TRBV4-1, the J gene TRBJ1-3, with D uncertain. V lost 1 base, J lost 4 bases, and 5 bases lay in between. This CDR3 has 13 amino acids. Germline V gene data show CDR1 as MGHRA and CDR2 as YSYEKL. In DNA form, the CDR3 reads TGCGCCAGCAGCCAAGGGGAGGGAAACACCATATATTTT. Amino acids: CASSQGEGNTIYF.

This chain uses TRBV9 with TRBJ2-2, with 14 bases that match TRBD2. The CDR3 is 17 residues long. Germline V CDR1 and CDR2: SGDLS, YYNGEE. V lost 0 bases and J lost 9; bases outside the gene matches: 7. CDR3 protein: CASSVATGTSGSRELFF. DNA for the CDR3: TGTGCCAGCAGCGTAGCTACCGGGACTAGCGGGAGCCGGGAGCTGTTTTTT.

The J gene is TRBJ1-2, the V gene TRBV4-2; 10 nucleotides match TRBD1. CDR3 size: 15 residues. The junction had 8 bases not matched to a gene; V was cut back by 2 bases and J by 8 bases. CDR1 and CDR2 from the germline V gene are LGHNA and YNFKEQ. This CDR3 reads CASSQLTGTGEGYTF. The CDR3, as DNA: TGTGCCAGCAGCCAATTAACCGGGACAGGGGAAGGCTACACCTTC.

The CDR3 sequence is CASSPLWVEQFF. CDR3 nucleotide sequence: TGTGCCAGCAGTCCGCTTTGGGTTGAGCAGTTCTTC. This rearrangement joins TRBV6-6 to TRBJ2-1; no clear D. This CDR3 is built from 12 residues. Germline V lookup: CDR1 MNHNY, CDR2 SVGAGI (reference sequence). Trimming left V 5 bases short and J 9 bases short, with 11 bases between.

The chain joins TRBV4-2 to TRBJ2-1; D is perhaps TRBD1 or TRBD2 (6 bases each). Trimming removed 0 bases from V and 3 bases from J, with 9 bases in between. CDR1 and CDR2 from the germline V gene are LGHNA and YNFKEQ. The CDR3 is 15 amino acids. As DNA, the CDR3 is TGTGCCAGCAGCCAAGAAGGGGGGAACTACAATGAGCAGTTCTTC. Its translation is CASSQEGGNYNEQFF.